Reported below is one T cell receptor (beta chain). There are 13 residues in the CDR3. Per the germline V gene, CDR1 is SGDLS and CDR2 is YYNGEE. V lost 4 bases and J lost 5; bases outside the gene matches: 3. It was with 60 Vbeta and 13 Jbeta primers that the PCR ran. Using immunoSEQ multiplex PCR, the repertoire was profiled, and TCRdb retains in-frame clones only, with some absent. Of 110,000 to 150,000 clones in the sample, around two thirds are singletons; the top ten hold about 2.2%. The sample is drawn from a study of cytomegalovirus exposure and HLA in healthy donors. The sample comprised PBMCs. This sequence was found in a woman aged 60-70 years in good health and CMV-seropositive. The V call is TRBV9, the J call TRBJ1-2; 9 nucleotides line up with TRBD1. CDR3 protein: CASSIGTGYGYTF. The DNA of the CDR3 is TGTGCCAGCAGCATCGGGACAGGGTATGGCTACACCTTC.